Following are 25 T cell receptor beta chains from one sample sequenced in a study of PD-1 blockade in classical Hodgkin lymphoma. Noted time point: cycle 4 day 1 (C4D1), after around six weeks of nivolumab. After autologous stem cell transplantation all patients relapsed, and prior brentuximab vedotin exposure differed between cohorts. TCRdb keeps only in-frame clones here, not all; method: immunoSEQ multiplex PCR. The sample gives under 45,000 clones, just over 65% of which show up once; about 3.4% is in the top ten. Sequencing was performed on peripheral blood mononuclear cells (PBMCs), taken before the fourth cycle of nivolumab. The receptors originated from a human donor with classical Hodgkin lymphoma.

The V and J genes are TRBV2 and TRBJ2-7; possible D gene TRBD2, 6 bases. Trimming removed 0 bases at V and 2 bases at J, with 14 bases between. Germline-derived CDR1 and CDR2 are SNHLY and FYNNEI. The CDR3 is 16 residues long. The CDR3 DNA reads TGTGCCAGCAGTGAAGCAGGCACTAGCCAAACCTACGAGCAGTACTTC. Translated, it gives CASSEAGTSQTYEQYF.

This clone was counted between two and nine times. The J gene is TRBJ1-6, the V gene TRBV14; 7 nucleotides agree with TRBD1. CDR1 SGHDN and CDR2 FVKESK come from the germline V gene. The CDR3 spans 15 residues. V trimming: 4 bases; J trimming: 9 bases; junction bases outside the gene matches: 9. The CDR3 protein is CASSPGGDWTSPLHF. CDR3 nucleotide sequence: TGTGCCAGCAGCCCAGGGGGTGATTGGACTTCACCCCTCCACTTT.

The V and J genes are TRBV4-1 and TRBJ2-1; 9 nucleotides match TRBD2. The germline V gene has CDR1 MGHRA and CDR2 YSYEKL. V lost 6 bases and J lost 2; bases outside the gene matches: 11. The CDR3 spans 17 residues. This CDR3 is CASRGLAGLIAYNEQFF. CDR3 coding DNA: TGCGCCAGCAGAGGCCTAGCGGGGCTGATAGCCTACAATGAGCAGTTCTTC.

The chain is built from TRBV7-9 and TRBJ2-3, with 9 nucleotides matching TRBD1. Trimming at V came to 6 bases and at J to 4 bases, leaving 8 bases not matched to a gene. The CDR3 is 15 amino acids. Germline V gives CDR1 SEHNR, CDR2 FQNEAQ (reference sequence). The CDR3 here is CASSYGTGLSDTQYF. In DNA, the CDR3 is TGTGCCAGCAGTTATGGGACAGGGCTTTCAGATACGCAGTATTTT.

V usage is TRBV7-9 and J usage is TRBJ1-1, with 8 bases fitting TRBD1. This CDR3 is 14 amino acids long. The germline gives CDR1 SEHNR, CDR2 FQNEAQ (reference sequence). With V trimmed by 4 bases and J by 6 bases, 7 bases remained unmatched. The CDR3: CASSSRQGTSEAFF. CDR3 DNA sequence: TGTGCCAGCAGCTCCAGACAGGGGACCTCTGAAGCTTTCTTT.

V and J are TRBV21-1 and TRBJ1-1; the table names TRBD1, a call not compared with the DNA. TRBV21-1 is flagged as a pseudogene. This CDR3 spans 16 amino acids. Written as DNA, the CDR3 is TGTGCCAGCATCTTAATCGTCAGTCCGATCCGAACTGAAGCTTTCTTT. Protein sequence: CASILIVSPIRTEAFF.

J is TRBJ1-1 and V is TRBV14; the D is unclear. CDR3 length: 13 amino acids. Trimming shortened V by 4 bases and J by 1 base, and 7 bases separated the two germline ends. In germline, CDR1 is SGHDN, CDR2 FVKESK. In nucleotides, the CDR3 is TGTGCCAGCAGCCTCGAGGGGAACACTGAAGCTTTCTTT. This encodes CASSLEGNTEAFF.

V usage is TRBV5-1 and J usage is TRBJ2-3, with 15 bases lining up with TRBD2. CDR3 length equals 17 residues. The V and J ends lost 4 bases and 6 bases, in that order; junction bases with no gene match: 9. Germline CDR1 and CDR2: SGHRS and YFSETQ. CDR3 coding DNA: TGCGCCAGCAGCCCCTGGACTAGCGGGAGGGCCATGGATACGCAGTATTTT. This translates into CASSPWTSGRAMDTQYF.

In this sample, this clone turned up once. The chain joins TRBV9 to TRBJ2-1; D might be TRBD2 (5 bases). V was pared by 4 bases and J by 3 bases, with 8 bases between. The CDR3 is made up of 13 amino acids. Germline V gene sequence: CDR1 SGDLS, CDR2 YYNGEE. CDR3 loop: CASSTRDYNEQFF. In DNA, the CDR3 is TGTGCCAGCAGCACTAGGGACTACAATGAGCAGTTCTTC. The variable domain in full, with the rest retrieved from reference TRBV9 and TRBJ2-1, is DSGVTQTPKHLITATGQRVTLRCSPRSGDLSVYWYQQSLDQGLQFLIQYYNGEERAKGNILERFSAQQFPDLHSELNLSSLELGDSALYFCASSTRDYNEQFFGPGTRLTVL.

The chain links TRBV4-3 to TRBJ1-1, with 8 nucleotides matching TRBD1. The trim removed 4 bases at V and 1 base at J, leaving 8 bases unmatched. Germline V gene sequence: CDR1 LGHNA, CDR2 YSLEER. The CDR3 loop spans 16 amino acids. The CDR3 loop reads CASSLQGAGGNTEAFF. CDR3 sequence (DNA): TGCGCCAGCAGCCTTCAGGGGGCAGGAGGGAACACTGAAGCTTTCTTT.

The chain has TRBV10-3 and TRBJ2-3; 10 positions agree with TRBD1. CDR3 length equals 14 residues. Germline CDR1 ENHRY, CDR2 SYGVKD. The trim removed 8 bases at V and 2 bases at J, leaving 4 bases unmatched. The CDR3 reads CAISGTGDTDTQYF. In DNA, the CDR3 is TGTGCCATCTCCGGGACAGGGGACACAGATACGCAGTATTTT.

In its sample, this clone is medium-sized. This chain connects TRBV19 to TRBJ1-1; 8 bases align to TRBD1. This CDR3 has 15 residues. J lost 10 bases, V lost 7 bases, and 17 bases had no gene match. Per germline, CDR1 LNHDA and CDR2 SQIVND (reference sequence). The CDR3 protein is CASTPRQGPSSPAFF. The DNA for the CDR3 is TGTGCCAGTACCCCCAGACAGGGGCCCTCAAGTCCAGCTTTCTTT.

The chain is built from TRBV28 and TRBJ1-2; the match to TRBD1 covers 7 bases. V dropped 2 bases and J dropped 9; count of bases not matched to a gene: 6. The CDR3 spans 13 residues. Per the germline V gene, CDR1 is MDHEN and CDR2 is SYDVKM. CDR3 bases: TGTGCCAGCAGTTTAGGGGACAGTGAGCGCTACACCTTC. Protein product: CASSLGDSERYTF.

J is TRBJ1-5 and V is TRBV28; D is perhaps TRBD1 (5 bases). V was shortened by 2 bases and J by 12 bases, with 23 bases between the two germline ends. The CDR3 loop spans 16 amino acids. CDR1 is MDHEN and CDR2 is SYDVKM in the germline V gene. The chain's CDR3 is CASSLGAGFAAGFQHF. The CDR3 DNA reads TGTGCCAGCAGTTTAGGGGCCGGGTTTGCCGCGGGCTTCCAGCATTTT.

The rearrangement uses TRBV5-1 and TRBJ2-7; a weak D match, TRBD2 (7 bases). CDR1 and CDR2 from the germline V gene are SGHRS and YFSETQ. Trimming cost V 4 bases and J 3 bases, with 11 bases left between them. This CDR3 comprises 13 residues. Here the CDR3 DNA reads TGCGCCAGCAGCAACGGGGGGCTCTACGAGCAGTACTTC. Its translation: CASSNGGLYEQYF.

This clone was counted a single time. V gene TRBV19 combines with J gene TRBJ2-6; D unclear. Between the trimmed V and J ends, which lost 6 bases and 0 bases, there was a span of 9 bases. From germline, CDR1 is LNHDA and CDR2 SQIVND (reference sequence). The CDR3 consists of 15 residues. The CDR3 DNA is TGTGCCAGTAGCCCGTGGGACTCTGGGGCCAACGTCCTGACTTTC. Residues: CASSPWDSGANVLTF.

The chain is built from TRBV2 and TRBJ1-1; D ambiguous. Trimming removed 1 base at V and 8 bases at J, with 8 bases between. The CDR3 consists of 12 residues. Germline lookup yields CDR1 SNHLY and CDR2 FYNNEI. As DNA, the CDR3 is TGTGCCAGCAGTGAAGAGGGAAAGGAAGCTTTCTTT. This gives the protein CASSEEGKEAFF.

This clone has just one count. The CDR3: CASRGQGAAGELFF. The CDR3 bases are TGTGCCAGCAGGGGACAGGGGGCAGCCGGGGAGCTGTTTTTT. The chain uses TRBV6-5 and TRBJ2-2, with 12 bases that match TRBD1. Germline V gives CDR1 MNHEY, CDR2 SVGAGI. The CDR3 is 14 amino acids. V was pared by 6 bases and J by 6 bases, with 2 bases of the junction left unmatched.

The chain combines TRBV19 with TRBJ2-7; no clear D. Germline V gene sequence: CDR1 LNHDA, CDR2 SQIVND (reference sequence). V was pared by 2 bases and J by 2 bases, with 10 bases between. This CDR3 is 14 amino acids long. The CDR3 nucleotides read TGTGCCAGTAGTATATTCCTTACGACCTACGAGCAGTACTTC. Translation gives CASSIFLTTYEQYF.

The CDR3 sequence: CASSIMGQGAADTQYF. The CDR3 nucleotides are TGCGCCAGCAGCATTATGGGACAGGGGGCTGCAGATACGCAGTATTTT. The V gene is TRBV5-1, the J gene TRBJ2-3, with 12 positions matching TRBD1. The CDR3 loop spans 16 amino acids. CDR1 is SGHRS, CDR2 YFSETQ, per germline. The ends lost 4 bases at V and 4 bases at J; junction bases unmatched: 7.

The chain is built from TRBV5-6 and TRBJ2-4, with 9 bases matching TRBD1. The CDR3 runs to 16 residues. V trimming: 4 bases; J trimming: 1 base; junction bases outside the gene matches: 6. Germline values: CDR1 SGHDT, CDR2 YYEEEE. This CDR3 is CASSVGQGRAKNIQYF. The CDR3 DNA sequence: TGTGCCAGCAGCGTAGGACAGGGGCGCGCCAAAAACATTCAGTACTTC. The variable domain in full, completed from reference TRBV5-6 and TRBJ2-4, reads DAGVTQSPTHLIKTRGQQVTLRCSPKSGHDTVSWYQQALGQGPQFIFQYYEEEERQRGNFPDRFSGHQFPNYSSELNVNALLLGDSALYLCASSVGQGRAKNIQYFGAGTRLSVL.

DNA for the CDR3: TGCGCCAGCAGCTTGGATCCACAAGAGACCCAGTACTTC. This codes for CASSLDPQETQYF. The chain links TRBV5-1 to TRBJ2-5; D unclear. Germline CDR1 reads SGHRS; CDR2 reads YFSETQ. The germline V and J ends were trimmed by 0 bases and 2 bases, with 5 bases remaining between them. The CDR3 extends over 13 amino acids.

The chain is built from TRBV30 and TRBJ1-1; 7 nucleotides match TRBD1. The V gene end was trimmed by 1 base and the J gene end by 1 base; junction bases not matched to a gene: 0. The germline V gene encodes CDR1 GTSNPN and CDR2 SVGIG (reference sequence). The CDR3 runs 13 residues. The CDR3 nucleotides read TGTGCCTGGAGTGGGACAGGGAACACTGAAGCTTTCTTT. It codes for CAWSGTGNTEAFF.

In this sample, this clone turned up many times. The V and J genes are TRBV30 and TRBJ2-2; 7 bases agree with TRBD1. CDR3 length: 16 amino acids. Trimming cost V 7 bases and J 0 bases; bases outside gene matches: 11. Germline V gene sequence: CDR1 GTSNPN, CDR2 SVGIG (reference sequence). Written as DNA, the CDR3 is TGTGCCTCCAGAACTTCCGGGACAGCGAACACCGGGGAGCTGTTTTTT. This gives the protein CASRTSGTANTGELFF.

There are a few counts of this clone. The chain joins TRBV18 to TRBJ1-2, with D perhaps matching TRBD1 (5 bases). The length of the CDR3 is 12 residues. Trimming stripped 3 bases from V and 8 bases from J, with 10 bases between. The germline V gene has CDR1 KGHSH and CDR2 LQKENI. The CDR3 DNA sequence: TGTGCCAGCTCACCGGGGACGGACGGCTACACCTTC. Its protein product is CASSPGTDGYTF.